This entry lists 21 T cell receptor beta chains sequenced from one sample in a study of shared clonotypes between healthy human individuals. Produced via immunoSEQ multiplex PCR; TCRdb's table is partial and in-frame only. In the table there are 550,000 to 800,000 clones, around 72% of which are singletons. Sequencing input: memory CD4+ T cells sorted from blood. The sample's subset: CD45RA-negative fraction. Receptors originate from a woman aged 25 to 45 in good health.

This rearrangement joins TRBV7-9 to TRBJ1-1; D remains ambiguous. From germline, CDR1 is SEHNR and CDR2 FQNEAQ (reference sequence). Trimming cost V 2 bases and J 4 bases, with 5 bases left between them. CDR3 length: 12 residues. The CDR3 nucleotides read TGTGCCAGCAGCTTAACGATCACTGAAGCTTTCTTT. Translated: CASSLTITEAFF.

This clone has a count of ten or more. V and J are TRBV7-2 and TRBJ1-1; possible D gene TRBD1, 6 bases. From germline, CDR1 is SGHTA and CDR2 FQGNSA. CDR3 size: 13 residues. The V gene lost 1 base and the J gene lost 7 bases, with 10 bases spanning the gap. The CDR3, as DNA: TGTGCCAGCAGCTTAGTTCTACAGGGTGAAGCTTTCTTT. Its translation: CASSLVLQGEAFF.

This chain links TRBV4-1 with TRBJ1-1, with TRBD1 as a possible D gene (5 bases). The CDR3 has 14 residues. The V gene's germline CDR1 is MGHRA and CDR2 YSYEKL. Trimming shortened V by 4 bases and J by 3 bases, and 12 bases separated the two germline ends. CDR3 residues: CASSRGGWDTEAFF. CDR3 coding DNA: TGCGCCAGCAGCCGGGGCGGGTGGGACACTGAAGCTTTCTTT.

This clone has ten or more counts. The rearrangement uses TRBV5-1 and TRBJ2-7; TRBD2 matches at 13 bases. CDR1 is SGHRS and CDR2 is YFSETQ in the germline V gene. V lost 4 bases, J lost 11 bases, and 6 bases stayed unmatched. This CDR3 comprises 13 residues. The CDR3: CASSPGLAGFEYF. The CDR3 DNA follows: TGCGCCAGCAGCCCGGGACTAGCGGGATTCGAGTACTTC.

The genes are TRBV6-5 and TRBJ2-7, with 7 bases aligning to TRBD1. The trim removed 6 bases at V and 6 bases at J, leaving 11 bases unmatched. The CDR3 has 14 amino acids. Germline lookup yields CDR1 MNHEY and CDR2 SVGAGI. The DNA of the CDR3 is TGTGCCAGCAGCCAGATGACAGGGTACGCCGAGCAGTACTTC. Protein: CASSQMTGYAEQYF.

This clone came up a few times. V usage is TRBV25-1 and J usage is TRBJ2-1, with 7 nucleotides matching TRBD1. The V gene's germline CDR1 is MGHDK and CDR2 SYGVNS. The junction had 2 bases not matched to a gene; V was cut back by 3 bases and J by 12 bases. The CDR3 consists of 11 residues. Here the CDR3 DNA reads TGTGCCAGCAGTGAGACAGGGCGGCAGTTCTTC. As protein: CASSETGRQFF.

V gene TRBV13 combines with J gene TRBJ1-3, with a possible D match to TRBD1 (5 bases). Germline V CDR1 and CDR2: PRHDT, FYEKMQ (reference sequence). The CDR3 covers 15 residues. Trimming removed 2 bases at V and 0 bases at J, with 8 bases between. The CDR3 region has the DNA TGTGCCAGCAGCTTAACCAGGGCCTCTGGAAACACCATATATTTT. Amino acids: CASSLTRASGNTIYF.

The chain combines TRBV19 with TRBJ2-2; D ambiguous. The germline V and J ends were trimmed by 5 bases and 3 bases, with 7 bases remaining between them. The CDR3 has 13 amino acids. CDR1 and CDR2 (germline): LNHDA, SQIVND (reference sequence). This CDR3 reads CASSATDTGELFF. The CDR3 nucleotides are TGTGCCAGTAGTGCGACGGACACCGGGGAGCTGTTTTTT.

The chain uses TRBV5-1 and TRBJ2-3, with 7 bases aligning to TRBD2. The J segment lost 8 bases and the V segment lost 0 bases, leaving 12 bases of the junction unmatched. The CDR3 is 16 residues long. Germline V lookup: CDR1 SGHRS, CDR2 YFSETQ. In DNA, the CDR3 is TGCGCCAGCAGCTTGGAATCGGGACTACGAGAGAGTACGCAGTATTTT. Its protein is CASSLESGLRESTQYF.

The V gene is TRBV4-1, the J gene TRBJ2-1, with 14 nucleotides matching TRBD2. This CDR3 contains 17 residues. V lost 2 bases, J lost 6 bases, and 6 bases stayed unmatched. Germline V gene data show CDR1 as MGHRA and CDR2 as YSYEKL. CDR3 sequence reads: CASSQLGLAGVSNEQFF. In DNA form, the CDR3 reads TGCGCCAGCAGCCAACTGGGACTAGCGGGAGTGAGCAATGAGCAGTTCTTC.

V gene TRBV6-5 combines with J gene TRBJ2-7; 13 nucleotides line up with TRBD2. V trimming: 4 bases; J trimming: 6 bases; junction bases outside the gene matches: 9. Germline V lookup: CDR1 MNHEY, CDR2 SVGAGI. The CDR3 is made up of 16 amino acids. CDR3 region: CASSSELAGGPGEQYF. Here the CDR3 DNA reads TGTGCCAGCAGTTCCGAACTAGCGGGAGGGCCAGGCGAGCAGTACTTC.

The rearrangement links TRBV5-1 to TRBJ2-7, with TRBD2 identical over 8 bases. The CDR3 length is 16 residues. CDR1 and CDR2 from the germline V gene are SGHRS and YFSETQ. J gave up 5 bases and V 0 bases, and 10 bases lay outside the gene matches. DNA for the CDR3: TGCGCCAGCAGCTTGGGTCAGCCGGGAGGGAAGAACGAGCAGTACTTC. Translated: CASSLGQPGGKNEQYF.

This clone was detected once. V and J are TRBV6-1 and TRBJ2-7; 8 bases are shared with TRBD1. Trimming cost V 6 bases and J 6 bases; bases outside gene matches: 13. CDR1 MNHNS and CDR2 SASEGT come from the germline V gene. This CDR3 has 15 residues. In DNA, the CDR3 is TGTGCCAGCAGGCATATGACAGGGGAGTCTGGCGAGCAGTACTTC. It translates to CASRHMTGESGEQYF.

The chain links TRBV5-1 to TRBJ2-7; perhaps D is TRBD1 or TRBD2 (5 bases each). Germline V lookup: CDR1 SGHRS, CDR2 YFSETQ. This CDR3 has 14 residues. The V end lost 6 bases, the J end lost 7 bases, and 20 bases lay between the germline ends. The CDR3 sequence: CASTKLDKTTEQYF. The CDR3 DNA is TGCGCCAGCACCAAGTTGGACAAGACTACGGAGCAGTACTTC.

The chain has TRBV28 and TRBJ2-3; 8 nucleotides align to TRBD2. Losses at the gene ends were 8 bases for V and 2 bases for J; bases not matched to a gene: 6. From germline, CDR1 is MDHEN and CDR2 SYDVKM. CDR3 length: 14 amino acids. This CDR3 reads CASLPGLVTDTQYF. CDR3 in DNA: TGTGCCAGCCTACCGGGACTAGTCACAGATACGCAGTATTTT.

This clone was seen a handful of times. The chain employs TRBV29-1 and TRBJ2-1; 7 bases line up with TRBD2. This CDR3 spans 13 amino acids. From germline, CDR1 is SQVTM and CDR2 ANQGSEA. The CDR3 bases are TGCGGCGGGGGAAGTTTCTCCTACAATGAGCAGTTCTTC. This codes for CGGGSFSYNEQFF.

This clone was observed many times. This sequence joins TRBV28 and TRBJ2-1; TRBD1 is a possible D gene (5 bases). Germline loops: CDR1 MDHEN, CDR2 SYDVKM. The CDR3 has 14 amino acids. V was clipped by 5 bases and J by 8 bases, with 16 bases between them. The CDR3 DNA reads as TGTGCCAGCAGTCCCGGCCCTCCCAGGGATGAGCAGTTCTTC. Protein sequence: CASSPGPPRDEQFF.

The chain combines TRBV5-1 with TRBJ2-6; D is unclear. V lost 4 bases, J lost 0 bases, and 11 bases lay in between. This CDR3 has 16 amino acids. The germline gives CDR1 SGHRS, CDR2 YFSETQ. In DNA form, the CDR3 reads TGCGCCAGCAGCCTGTCCGCCGGCTCTGGGGCCAACGTCCTGACTTTC. Its translation: CASSLSAGSGANVLTF.

The genes are TRBV28 and TRBJ2-3; D call uncertain. The CDR3 has 14 amino acids. The V end was cut by 6 bases, the J end by 1 base, with 11 bases between. The germline gives CDR1 MDHEN, CDR2 SYDVKM. The CDR3 reads CASSPSVGTDTQYF. The CDR3 DNA sequence: TGTGCCAGCAGCCCATCTGTTGGCACAGATACGCAGTATTTT.

The CDR3 nucleotides read TGTGCCAGCAGCTTAGAGGTAACTGAAGCTTTCTTT. This gives the protein CASSLEVTEAFF. The genes are TRBV7-9 and TRBJ1-1; D gene ambiguous. The germline gives CDR1 SEHNR, CDR2 FQNEAQ (reference sequence). This CDR3 region has 12 residues. V was cut by 1 base and J by 5 bases, with 5 bases left in between.

J is TRBJ2-7 and V is TRBV18; 7 nucleotides match TRBD2. Germline V gene lookup returns CDR1 KGHSH and CDR2 LQKENI. CDR3 length: 15 amino acids. J was trimmed by 0 bases and V by 4 bases; bases with no gene match: 6. The CDR3 coding sequence is TGTGCCAGCTCACTTAGGGACTATGTCTCCTACGAGCAGTACTTC. Translating gives CASSLRDYVSYEQYF.